This T cell receptor (beta chain) stems from a study of Graves' ophthalmopathy and Graves' hyperthyroidism. This clonotype appeared many times. This CDR3 spans 15 amino acids. Trimming stripped 3 bases from V and 2 bases from J, with 17 bases between. Germline V gives CDR1 DFQATT, CDR2 SNEGSKA (reference sequence). RNA transcripts provided the template for amplifying TCR beta CDR3 regions. The workflow started with a first-round RT-PCR run with HTBI primers and then moved on to a second-round multiplex PCR. A single record per CDR3 protein comes from TCRdb applying MiXCR to the multiplex PCR reads. Found here are hundreds of thousands of distinct CDR3 sequences, 15% of them singletons; the top ten hold 7%. Orbital computed tomography and thyroid ultrasound, along with TRAb, serum thyroxine and clinical symptoms, underpinned diagnosis.

Source material: peripheral blood. The clonotype originates from a woman younger than 35 with stable Graves' hyperthyroidism. The chain links TRBV20-1 to TRBJ2-7; tentative D call: TRBD1 (6 bases). The CDR3 bases are TGCAGTGCTAGGAAAGGGGGTCAGGGCACCTACGAGCAGTACTTC. Its protein product is CSARKGGQGTYEQYF.